These 17 T cell receptor beta chains originate from one sample sequenced in a study of vaccination and CD4 T cells after COVID-19. Their specific antigens are unknown. The Oncomine TCR Beta short-read assay was applied to DNA of cultured CD4+ T cells. TCRdb ran MiXCR on the PCR reads and lists one entry per CDR3 protein. Altogether about 25,000 distinct CDR3 sequences are present, 43% being singletons, with the ten largest covering just over 7%. Sample treatment: approximately 9-day PBMC culture with coronavirus spike peptide pools or control peptides (ViraFEST assay). The sample consisted of CD4+ T cells from blood, cultured in vitro. All receptors derive from a human donor who had recovered from COVID-19.

This clonotype was seen a handful of times. This chain joins TRBV6-1 and TRBJ1-5; D remains ambiguous. The germline V gene encodes CDR1 MNHNS and CDR2 SASEGT. This CDR3 is built from 16 residues. The V end was cut by 7 bases, the J end by 0 bases, with 16 bases between. Written as DNA, the CDR3 is TGTGCCAGCACCACTCGAGGAGAATATAGCAATCAGCCCCAGCATTTT. The encoded protein is CASTTRGEYSNQPQHF.

The rearrangement links TRBV20-1 to TRBJ1-6, with 10 bases matching TRBD1. Germline lookup yields CDR1 DFQATT and CDR2 SNEGSKA (reference sequence). The CDR3 spans 14 residues. Unmatched junction bases numbered 6, after V lost 4 bases and J lost 9 bases. In nucleotides, the CDR3 is TGCAGTGCTAAGGGACAGGGGATGGGTTCACCCCTCCACTTT. It translates to CSAKGQGMGSPLHF.

The rearrangement joins TRBV6-1 to TRBJ2-1; TRBD2 agrees at 11 bases. Looked up from germline, CDR1 is MNHNS and CDR2 is SASEGT. The trim removed 7 bases at V and 7 bases at J, leaving 9 bases unmatched. The CDR3 totals 15 residues. CDR3 region: CASTGLAVGVNEQFF. The CDR3 nucleotides are TGTGCCAGCACGGGACTAGCGGTGGGTGTGAATGAGCAGTTCTTC.

The chain has TRBV24-1 and TRBJ2-3; D could derive from TRBD1 or TRBD2 (5 bases each). The germline V and J ends were trimmed by 0 bases and 0 bases, with 18 bases remaining between them. CDR1 is KGHDR and CDR2 is SFDVKD in the germline V gene. The CDR3 length is 19 residues. CDR3 in amino acids: CATSDLPRGVGGSTDTQYF. The CDR3 DNA reads as TGTGCCACCAGTGATTTGCCACGGGGCGTTGGCGGGAGCACAGATACGCAGTATTTT.

The chain uses TRBV6-2 or TRBV6-3 and TRBJ2-3; TRBD2 is a possible D gene (5 bases). The CDR3 is 16 residues long. V was shortened by 2 bases and J by 0 bases, with 12 bases between the two germline ends. Germline V lookup: CDR1 MNHEY, CDR2 SVGEGT. CDR3 nucleotide sequence: TGTGCCAGCAGTTACCCGATAGCGTCTAGCACAGATACGCAGTATTTT. Amino acid sequence: CASSYPIASSTDTQYF.

CDR3 sequence reads: CASRRQGIPHTYEQYF. The CDR3 DNA is TGCGCCAGCAGACGACAGGGTATACCTCATACCTACGAGCAGTACTTC. The V call is TRBV5-1, the J call TRBJ2-7; 7 bases align to TRBD1. V lost 5 bases and J lost 2; bases outside the gene matches: 13. Germline V gives CDR1 SGHRS, CDR2 YFSETQ. The CDR3 is 16 residues long.

This clonotype was counted a few times. V gene TRBV11-2 combines with J gene TRBJ2-1, with D perhaps matching TRBD2 (5 bases). This CDR3 region has 17 residues. Trimming removed 0 bases from V and 3 bases from J, with 15 bases in between. The germline CDR1 and CDR2 sequences are SGHAT and FQNNGV. The CDR3 reads CASSLDRPLAVYNEQFF. The CDR3 DNA is TGTGCCAGCAGCTTAGATCGACCCCTAGCAGTCTACAATGAGCAGTTCTTC.

The genes are TRBV20-1 and TRBJ2-7, with D unclear. V gave up 4 bases and J gave up 6 bases, with 16 bases separating them. The CDR3 loop spans 13 amino acids. Germline-derived CDR1 and CDR2 are DFQATT and SNEGSKA (reference sequence). This CDR3 reads CSATLDPLGEQYF. The CDR3 nucleotides read TGCAGTGCTACTCTTGATCCGCTGGGCGAGCAGTACTTC.

CDR3 in amino acids: CSARDPAGADTQYF. The CDR3 DNA reads as TGCAGTGCTAGGGATCCAGCAGGCGCAGATACGCAGTATTTT. V is TRBV20-1 and J is TRBJ2-3, with D hard to call. Germline V gene data show CDR1 as DFQATT and CDR2 as SNEGSKA (reference sequence). The CDR3 consists of 14 residues. The V and J ends lost 3 bases and 4 bases respectively, with 14 bases between them.

CDR3 in amino acids: CASSFGGAEFF. In nucleotides, the CDR3 is TGTGCCAGCAGCTTTGGGGGGGCAGAGTTCTTC. This chain uses TRBV7-2 with TRBJ2-1, with D perhaps matching TRBD2 (7 bases). V was pared by 3 bases and J by 14 bases, with 11 bases between. Germline V gene lookup returns CDR1 SGHTA and CDR2 FQGNSA. This CDR3 is built from 11 residues.

The chain joins TRBV4-2 to TRBJ2-5; 11 bases agree with TRBD2. The V segment lost 3 bases and the J segment 3 bases; nucleotides outside the gene matches: 9. The germline gives CDR1 LGHNA, CDR2 YNFKEQ. The CDR3 contains 17 residues. CDR3 nucleotide sequence: TGTGCCAGCAGCCAGGGCCATAGCGGGAGGGCAGAAGAGACCCAGTACTTC. Its protein is CASSQGHSGRAEETQYF.

CDR3 coding DNA: TGCAGCGTTGACGTCAATATGAACACTGAAGCTTTCTTT. This translates into CSVDVNMNTEAFF. This sequence joins TRBV29-1 and TRBJ1-1, with D hard to call. V lost 3 bases, J lost 0 bases, and 8 bases lay in between. CDR1 is SQVTM, CDR2 ANQGSEA, per germline. The CDR3 is 13 amino acids.

The chain recombines TRBV6-2 or TRBV6-3 with TRBJ2-3, with D possibly matching TRBD2 (7 bases). This CDR3 has 14 residues. Germline CDR1 MNHEY, CDR2 SVGEGT. V lost 6 bases to trimming and J lost 8 bases, with 18 bases between them. The CDR3 bases are TGTGCCAGCAGCCCCCGGGGGGCCCTAGGTACGCAGTATTTT. This sequence encodes CASSPRGALGTQYF.

This clonotype was counted a few times. The J gene is TRBJ1-1, the V gene TRBV10-3; 9 positions match TRBD1. The V segment lost 5 bases and the J segment 4 bases; nucleotides outside the gene matches: 5. Germline V gene sequence: CDR1 ENHRY, CDR2 SYGVKD. This CDR3 contains 14 residues. DNA for the CDR3: TGTGCCATCAGTCGTACAGGGGGCGGCACTGAAGCTTTCTTT. Translation: CAISRTGGGTEAFF.

This clonotype was observed a handful of times. The J gene is TRBJ2-3, the V gene TRBV27, with 13 bases identical to TRBD2. The germline gives CDR1 MNHEY, CDR2 SMNVEV (reference sequence). The junction had 13 bases not matched to a gene; V was cut back by 8 bases and J by 5 bases. The CDR3 totals 17 residues. CDR3 DNA: TGTGCCAGCCGCCTCTTCGCGAGGACTAGCGGGAGAGATACGCAGTATTTT. This translates into CASRLFARTSGRDTQYF.

The chain employs TRBV10-3 and TRBJ1-2, with D possibly TRBD1 on 5 matching bases. Trimming cost V 6 bases and J 4 bases, with 18 bases left between them. The V gene's germline CDR1 is ENHRY and CDR2 SYGVKD. The CDR3 spans 15 residues. The CDR3 DNA reads as TGTGCCATCAGCCAACCTTCGGGGGGTGGCTATGGCTACACCTTC. Protein: CAISQPSGGGYGYTF.

This sequence joins TRBV20-1 and TRBJ2-1; 9 positions agree with TRBD1. The J call may be wrong; the DNA end is better matched by TRBJ2-7. This CDR3 has 12 residues. The germline gives CDR1 DFQATT, CDR2 SNEGSKA (reference sequence). The CDR3 here is CSARYRGLEQYF. The CDR3 DNA follows: TGCAGTGCTAGATACAGGGGGCTGGAGCAGTACTTC.